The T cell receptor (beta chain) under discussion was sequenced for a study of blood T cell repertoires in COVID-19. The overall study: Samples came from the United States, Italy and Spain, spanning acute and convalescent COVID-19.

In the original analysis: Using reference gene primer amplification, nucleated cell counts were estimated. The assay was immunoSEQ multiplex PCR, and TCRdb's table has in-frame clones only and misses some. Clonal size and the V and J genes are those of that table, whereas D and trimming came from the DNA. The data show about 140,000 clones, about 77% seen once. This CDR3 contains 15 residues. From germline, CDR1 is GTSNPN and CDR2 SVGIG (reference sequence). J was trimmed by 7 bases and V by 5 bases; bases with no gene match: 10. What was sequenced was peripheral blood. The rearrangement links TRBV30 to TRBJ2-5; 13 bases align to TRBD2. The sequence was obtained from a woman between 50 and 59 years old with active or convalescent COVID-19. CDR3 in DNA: TGTGCCTGGGAAACACTAGCGGGGGGGCTGGGGACCCAGTACTTC. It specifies CAWETLAGGLGTQYF.